This TCR beta chain was recovered during a study of cytomegalovirus exposure and HLA in healthy donors. Regarding the study as a whole: It was approximately 150 TCR beta chains that were listed as cytomegalovirus-associated.

Primers for the PCR totalled 60 Vbeta and 13 Jbeta. TCRdb's copy holds only in-frame clones and misses some; the assay was immunoSEQ multiplex PCR. The sample lists under 150,000 clones; roughly four fifths were seen once. Of note for this clone: Its antigen is currently unknown.

The CDR3 extends over 12 amino acids. Per the germline V gene, CDR1 is GTSNPN and CDR2 is SVGIG (reference sequence). The V gene lost 5 bases and the J gene lost 0 bases, with 7 bases spanning the gap. The TCR sequence derives from a woman in her forties in good health and CMV-seropositive. Sequenced: PBMCs. V and J are TRBV30 and TRBJ1-1; D not certain. CDR3 residues: CAWGLLNTEAFF. The CDR3 DNA follows: TGTGCCTGGGGACTGTTGAACACTGAAGCTTTCTTT. Complete variable domain (other parts from reference TRBV30 and TRBJ1-1): SQTIHQWPATLVQPVGSPLSLECTVEGTSNPNLYWYRQAAGRGLQLLFYSVGIGQISSEVPQNLSASRPQDRQFILSSKKLLLSDSGFYLCAWGLLNTEAFFGQGTRLTVV.